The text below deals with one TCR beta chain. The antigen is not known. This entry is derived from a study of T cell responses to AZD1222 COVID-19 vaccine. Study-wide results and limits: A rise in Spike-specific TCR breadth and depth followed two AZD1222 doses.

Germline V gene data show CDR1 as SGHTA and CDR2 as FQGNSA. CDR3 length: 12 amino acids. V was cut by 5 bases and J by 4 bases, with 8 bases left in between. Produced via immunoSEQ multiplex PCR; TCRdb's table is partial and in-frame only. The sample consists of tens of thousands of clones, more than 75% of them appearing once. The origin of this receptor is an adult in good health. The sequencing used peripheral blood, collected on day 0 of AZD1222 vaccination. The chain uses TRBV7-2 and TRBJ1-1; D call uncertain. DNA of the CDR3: TGTGCCAGCAGCGTTCGTGGCACTGAAGCTTTCTTT. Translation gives CASSVRGTEAFF.